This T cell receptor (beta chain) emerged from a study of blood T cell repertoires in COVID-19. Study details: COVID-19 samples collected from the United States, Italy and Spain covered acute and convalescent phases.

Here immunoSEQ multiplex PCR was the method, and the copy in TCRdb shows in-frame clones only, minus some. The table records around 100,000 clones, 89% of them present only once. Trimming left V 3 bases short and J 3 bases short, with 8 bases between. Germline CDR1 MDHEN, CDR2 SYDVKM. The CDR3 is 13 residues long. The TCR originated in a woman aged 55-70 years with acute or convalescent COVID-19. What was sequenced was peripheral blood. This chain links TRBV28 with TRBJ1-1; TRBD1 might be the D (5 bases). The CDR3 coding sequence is TGTGCCAGCAGTTTGGGCAGGGACACTGAAGCTTTCTTT. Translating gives CASSLGRDTEAFF.